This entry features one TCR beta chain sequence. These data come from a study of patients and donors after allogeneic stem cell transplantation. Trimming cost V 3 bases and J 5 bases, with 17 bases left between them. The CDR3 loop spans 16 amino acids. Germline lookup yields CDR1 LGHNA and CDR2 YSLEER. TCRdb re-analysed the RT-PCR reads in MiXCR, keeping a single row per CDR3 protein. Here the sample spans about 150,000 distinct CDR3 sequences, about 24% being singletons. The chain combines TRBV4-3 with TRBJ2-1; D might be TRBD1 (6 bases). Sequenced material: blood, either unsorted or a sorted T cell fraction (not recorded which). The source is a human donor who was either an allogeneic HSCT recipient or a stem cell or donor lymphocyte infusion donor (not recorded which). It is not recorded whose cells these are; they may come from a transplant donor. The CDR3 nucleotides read TGCGCCAGCAGCCAGGGGGCAGCGGATGTAAACAATGAGCAGTTCTTC. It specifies CASSQGAADVNNEQFF.